A selection of T cell receptor beta chains follows, all from one sample in a study of persistence of HIV-infected CD4 T cells. Antigens for these TCRs are unknown. The repertoire was sequenced with immunoSEQ multiplex PCR; TCRdb's copy has only in-frame clones and lacks some. The sample lists roughly 41,000 clones; roughly 86% were seen once. Sequenced here: CD4+ T cells sorted from PBMCs after approximately 19-hour stimulation, sampled from a patient who received antiretroviral therapy. The receptors were gathered from an adult man with HIV who was CMV-seropositive. The CDR3 runs from the conserved cysteine through the conserved F or W. Fields, in order: D gene, V gene, J gene, CDR3 length, clone size, CDR3 protein, CDR3 DNA. D genes are given only for firm matches. Part of the rows lack a size; the others show once, few, many or a class for expanded clones.

-	TRBV6-6	TRBJ1-2	16	once	CASSYSGGDDNYGYTF	TGTGCCAGCAGTTACTCCGGCGGCGACGATAACTATGGCTACACCTTC
-	TRBV6-6	TRBJ1-1	11	-	CASSYSTEAFF	TGTGCCAGCAGTTACAGCACTGAAGCTTTCTTT
-	TRBV27	TRBJ1-4	13	-	CASSFRQREKLFF	TGTGCCAGCAGTTTCAGACAGAGGGAAAAACTGTTTTTT
-	TRBV19	TRBJ1-1	13	-	CASSIVVGGEAFF	TGTGCCAGTAGTATAGTCGTGGGGGGAGAAGCTTTCTTT
TRBD1	TRBV3-1/TRBV3-2	TRBJ2-3	16	-	CASSQDRAGGRDTQYF	TGTGCCAGCAGCCAAGATCGGGCAGGGGGCAGAGATACGCAGTATTTT
-	TRBV10-3	TRBJ1-5	14	-	CAISESTTNQPQHF	TGTGCCATCAGTGAGTCGACGACCAATCAGCCCCAGCATTTT
TRBD2	TRBV27	TRBJ2-5	16	-	CASTPRGAGGQETQYF	TGTGCCAGCACCCCCAGGGGAGCGGGGGGTCAAGAGACCCAGTACTTC
-	TRBV10-3	TRBJ1-4	16	-	CAISDSLYSSIEKLFF	TGTGCCATCAGTGATTCCCTCTATTCCTCTATCGAAAAACTGTTTTTT
TRBD1	TRBV19	TRBJ1-5	14	-	CATRGQGSNQPQHF	TGTGCCACCCGAGGACAGGGCAGCAATCAGCCCCAGCATTTT
TRBD1	TRBV15	TRBJ1-2	16	once	CATSTEQGWTGRGYTF	TGTGCCACCAGCACAGAACAAGGGTGGACAGGGCGCGGCTACACCTTC
-	TRBV19	TRBJ2-7	14	-	CASSQGQYRYEQYF	TGTGCCAGTAGCCAAGGACAGTACCGCTACGAGCAGTACTTC
-	TRBV7-2	TRBJ2-3	13	-	CASSLSSTDTQYF	TGTGCCAGCAGCTTATCTAGCACAGATACGCAGTATTTT
TRBD1	TRBV5-5	TRBJ2-6	16	-	CASSSDRVSGANVLTF	TGTGCCAGCAGCTCGGACAGGGTATCGGGGGCCAACGTCCTGACTTTC
-	TRBV6-5	TRBJ2-2	16	-	CASSYSRILRTGELFF	TGTGCCAGCAGTTACTCGAGAATATTGAGAACCGGGGAGCTGTTTTTT
TRBD2	TRBV23-1	TRBJ2-3	18	-	CASSLFEGLAGERDTQYF	TGCGCCAGCAGTCTCTTCGAGGGACTAGCGGGAGAAAGAGATACGCAGTATTTT
-	TRBV13	TRBJ1-6	19	-	CASSLEAGVGSSYNSPLHF	TGTGCCAGCAGCTTAGAGGCGGGAGTCGGTAGCTCCTATAATTCACCCCTCCACTTT
-	TRBV7-8	TRBJ1-1	13	-	CASSFEQNTEAFF	TGTGCCAGCAGCTTCGAACAGAACACTGAAGCTTTCTTT
TRBD1	TRBV5-1	TRBJ1-1	15	-	CASSPGQASNTEAFF	TGCGCCAGCAGCCCGGGACAGGCCTCGAACACTGAAGCTTTCTTT
-	TRBV6-1	TRBJ2-1	13	-	CASSETTGNEQFF	TGTGCCAGCAGTGAAACAACAGGGAATGAGCAGTTCTTC
-	TRBV7-2	TRBJ2-1	15	-	CASSLGGASYNEQFF	TGTGCCAGCAGCTTGGGGGGGGCGTCCTACAATGAGCAGTTCTTC
-	TRBV14	TRBJ1-2	17	-	CASSQDGWQVVNYGYTF	TGTGCCAGCAGCCAAGACGGGTGGCAGGTGGTTAACTATGGCTACACCTTC
-	TRBV2	TRBJ2-1	15	-	CASTRDGQSYNEQFF	TGTGCCAGCACCCGGGATGGACAGTCCTACAATGAGCAGTTCTTC
TRBD1	TRBV5-5	TRBJ1-6	14	-	CASSFGTGGSPLHF	TGTGCCAGCAGCTTCGGGACAGGGGGATCACCCCTCCACTTT
-	TRBV29-1	TRBJ2-7	12	-	CSVEDRGYEQYF	TGCAGCGTTGAAGATCGCGGCTACGAGCAGTACTTC
TRBD1	TRBV5-6	TRBJ2-7	14	-	CASTWTGPIYEQYF	TGTGCCAGCACCTGGACAGGGCCGATCTACGAGCAGTACTTC
-	TRBV27	TRBJ2-7	18	-	CASSNKQVPRFTLSEQYF	TGTGCCAGCAGTAACAAACAGGTCCCCAGATTTACGTTGTCCGAGCAGTACTTC
-	TRBV14	TRBJ1-4	13	-	CASSQVWAEKLFF	TGTGCCAGCAGCCAAGTCTGGGCTGAAAAACTGTTTTTT
-	TRBV30	TRBJ2-2	12	-	CAWRHNTGELFF	TGTGCCTGGAGGCACAACACCGGGGAGCTGTTTTTT
-	TRBV25-1	TRBJ1-1	13	-	CASSKGRDTEAFF	TGTGCCAGCAGTAAGGGGCGCGACACTGAAGCTTTCTTT
-	TRBV6-8	TRBJ1-6	17	few	CASSYSDLTVYNSPLHF	TGTGCCAGCAGTTACTCTGATTTGACGGTATATAATTCACCCCTCCACTTT
-	TRBV2	TRBJ1-1	14	-	CASSAMGVNTEAFF	TGTGCCAGCAGCGCCATGGGGGTTAACACTGAAGCTTTCTTT
-	TRBV7-2	TRBJ2-3	16	-	CASSLLERVGTDTQYF	TGTGCCAGCAGCCTTTTGGAAAGGGTGGGCACAGATACGCAGTATTTT
TRBD1	TRBV7-2	TRBJ2-7	15	-	CASSRGSGGSYEQYF	TGTGCCAGCAGTCGAGGGTCAGGGGGCTCCTACGAGCAGTACTTC
-	TRBV5-4	TRBJ2-7	16	-	CASSNAGDGISYEQYF	TGTGCCAGCAGCAACGCCGGTGACGGAATTTCCTACGAGCAGTACTTC
TRBD1	TRBV6-6	TRBJ1-2	16	-	CASSSVGTGENYGYTF	TGTGCCAGCAGTTCCGTCGGGACAGGGGAAAACTATGGCTACACCTTC
-	TRBV29-1	TRBJ1-1	13	-	CSGRTDRNTEAFF	TGCAGCGGTCGGACAGATCGGAACACTGAAGCTTTCTTT
-	TRBV7-8	TRBJ2-7	14	once	CASSRRVGVYEQYF	TGTGCCAGCAGCCGACGCGTTGGGGTCTACGAGCAGTACTTC
-	TRBV3-1/TRBV3-2	TRBJ1-2	16	-	CASSQGGTGLNYGYTF	TGTGCCAGCAGCCAAGGGGGAACAGGACTTAACTATGGCTACACCTTC